The clone carrying this T cell receptor (beta chain) was seen a few times. Its specificity is not known. The study isolated at least 6 million PBMCs from each sample. This CDR3 has 14 amino acids. CDR1 and CDR2 (germline): DFQATT, SNEGSKA (reference sequence). The record originates from a study of blood T cells in healthy people across ages. Looking at the study overall: Template-switching capture recovered about one barcoded beta molecule per two T cells. Study-wide results and limits: More naive CD4+ cells and higher diversity marked long-lived donors relative to aged donors. Estimates of total diversity, which came from one million sequenced T cells, were considered to be underestimates.

PCR was performed a second time for roughly 7 to 12 cycles using a sample-barcoded 5' primer and a J-beta primer mix. Via MiXCR, TCRdb re-called the 5' RACE reads, giving one row per CDR3 protein. The table shows about 1.1 million distinct CDR3 sequences, with more than 30% occurring only once. This sequence joins TRBV20-1 and TRBJ2-5; the D gene is possibly TRBD2 (6 bases). The DNA matches TRBJ2-7 better at its end, which makes the J call doubtful. This receptor was obtained from a man between 18 and 29 years old in good health. The material sequenced was blood. The CDR3 nucleotides are TGCAGTGCTACACCTCCGGGACTCCGTTACGAGCAGTACTTC. Residues: CSATPPGLRYEQYF.